The clone carrying this T cell receptor (beta chain) was recorded at least ten times. Its antigen is currently unknown. Aged 18 to 65, hyperthyroidism patients had been newly diagnosed, with under 2 months' duration. Researchers turned away patients with other autoimmune diseases, uncontrolled infections, pregnancy or lactation. This sample was taken from a study of Graves' ophthalmopathy and Graves' hyperthyroidism. Trimming shortened V by 3 bases and J by 6 bases, and 14 bases separated the two germline ends. This CDR3 is 14 amino acids long. Germline CDR1 reads LNHDA; CDR2 reads SQIVND (reference sequence). RNA transcripts were the source from which TCR beta CDR3 regions were amplified. Investigators did first-round RT-PCR with HTBI primers, then second-round multiplex PCR. In TCRdb, the multiplex PCR reads were re-called with MiXCR into one record per CDR3 protein. The sample includes around 400,000 distinct CDR3 sequences, roughly 20% of them seen just once.

Findings and limits, study-wide: Ophthalmopathy progression prediction by the model yielded a sensitivity of around 68% and a specificity of nearly 75%. Among thyroid clonotypes expanded above 0.001 frequency, most also appeared in blood.

Source material: peripheral blood. The TCR was taken from a woman younger than 35 with stable Graves' hyperthyroidism. J is TRBJ2-5 and V is TRBV19; D unresolved. The CDR3 spells CASSMELQVQTQYF. For the CDR3, the DNA is TGTGCCAGTAGTATGGAGCTGCAAGTCCAGACCCAGTACTTC.